This TCR beta chain was captured by sequencing in a study of blood T cell repertoires in COVID-19. Overall study: In each case, the material was cDNA or gDNA derived from T cells, B-cell-depleted T cells, or PBMCs.

TCRdb's copy holds only in-frame clones and misses some; the assay was immunoSEQ multiplex PCR. The sample lists 85,000 to 120,000 clones; roughly four fifths were seen once. The germline V gene encodes CDR1 MDHEN and CDR2 SYDVKM. This CDR3 spans 14 amino acids. V was trimmed by 4 bases and J by 1 base, leaving 10 bases between them. During active infection, Seattle patients enrolled and were then monitored through disease. This clone was detected only once. The specimen was peripheral blood. The TCR was taken from a man older than 75 with COVID-19, enrolled during active disease. This chain links TRBV28 with TRBJ1-1; a possible D gene is TRBD1 (6 bases). The CDR3 loop is CASSSTGWNTEAFF. In DNA form, the CDR3 reads TGTGCCAGCAGTTCTACAGGGTGGAACACTGAAGCTTTCTTT.